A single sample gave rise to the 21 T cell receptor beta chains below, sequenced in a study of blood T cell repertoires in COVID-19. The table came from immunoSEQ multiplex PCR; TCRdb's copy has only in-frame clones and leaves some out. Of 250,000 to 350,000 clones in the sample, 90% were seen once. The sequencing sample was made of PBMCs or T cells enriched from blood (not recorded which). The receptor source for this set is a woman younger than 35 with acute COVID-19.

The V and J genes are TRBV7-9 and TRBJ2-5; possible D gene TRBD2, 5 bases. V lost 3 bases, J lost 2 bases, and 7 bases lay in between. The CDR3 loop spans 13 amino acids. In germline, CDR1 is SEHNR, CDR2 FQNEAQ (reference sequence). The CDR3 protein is CASSFRGQETQYF. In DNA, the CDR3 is TGTGCCAGCAGCTTCCGGGGTCAAGAGACCCAGTACTTC.

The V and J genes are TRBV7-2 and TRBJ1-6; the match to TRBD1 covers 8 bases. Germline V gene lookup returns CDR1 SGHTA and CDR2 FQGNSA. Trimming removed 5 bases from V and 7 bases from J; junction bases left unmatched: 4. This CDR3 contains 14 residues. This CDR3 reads CASSRTGINSPLHF. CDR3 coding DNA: TGTGCCAGCAGCCGGACAGGGATCAATTCACCCCTCCACTTT.

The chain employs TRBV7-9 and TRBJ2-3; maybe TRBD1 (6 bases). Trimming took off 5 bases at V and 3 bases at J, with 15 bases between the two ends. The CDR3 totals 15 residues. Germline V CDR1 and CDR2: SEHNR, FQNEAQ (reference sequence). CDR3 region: CASSLQGLGTDTQYF. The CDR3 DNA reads TGTGCCAGCAGCCTACAGGGTTTAGGAACAGATACGCAGTATTTT.

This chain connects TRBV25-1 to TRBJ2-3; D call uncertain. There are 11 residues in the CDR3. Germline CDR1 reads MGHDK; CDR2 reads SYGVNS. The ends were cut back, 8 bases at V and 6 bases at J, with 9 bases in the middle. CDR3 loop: CASSLSDTQYF. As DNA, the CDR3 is TGTGCCAGCTCCCTGTCGGATACGCAGTATTTT.

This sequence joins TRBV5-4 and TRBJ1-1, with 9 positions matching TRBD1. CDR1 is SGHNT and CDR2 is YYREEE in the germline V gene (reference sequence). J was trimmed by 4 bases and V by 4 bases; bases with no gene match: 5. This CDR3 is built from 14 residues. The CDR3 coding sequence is TGTGCCAGCAGCCCGACAGGGGGGGTCACTGAAGCTTTCTTT. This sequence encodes CASSPTGGVTEAFF. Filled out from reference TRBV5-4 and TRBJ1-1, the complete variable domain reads ETGVTQSPTHLIKTRGQQVTLRCSSQSGHNTVSWYQQALGQGPQFIFQYYREEENGRGNFPPRFSGLQFPNYSSELNVNALELDDSALYLCASSPTGGVTEAFFGQGTRLTVV.

The CDR3 here is CASSYTGTSGVNEQFF. The DNA of the CDR3 is TGTGCCAGCAGTTACACGGGGACTAGCGGGGTTAATGAGCAGTTCTTC. The chain joins TRBV6-2 or TRBV6-3 to TRBJ2-1; 13 positions match TRBD2. Germline assignment: CDR1 MNHEY and CDR2 SVGEGT. CDR3 length: 16 amino acids. V was pared by 2 bases and J by 7 bases, with 5 bases of the junction left unmatched.

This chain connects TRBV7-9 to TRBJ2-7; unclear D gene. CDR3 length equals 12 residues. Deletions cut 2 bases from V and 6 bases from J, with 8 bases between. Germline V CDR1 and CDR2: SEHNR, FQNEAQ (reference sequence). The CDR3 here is CASSLLGSEQYF. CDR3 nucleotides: TGTGCCAGCAGCTTATTGGGCAGCGAGCAGTACTTC.

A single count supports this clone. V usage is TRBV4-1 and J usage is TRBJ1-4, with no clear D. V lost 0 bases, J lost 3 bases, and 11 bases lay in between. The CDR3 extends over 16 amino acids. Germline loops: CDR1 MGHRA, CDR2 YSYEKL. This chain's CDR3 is CASSQDHSISNEKLFF. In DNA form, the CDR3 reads TGCGCCAGCAGCCAAGATCATAGTATATCTAATGAAAAACTGTTTTTT.

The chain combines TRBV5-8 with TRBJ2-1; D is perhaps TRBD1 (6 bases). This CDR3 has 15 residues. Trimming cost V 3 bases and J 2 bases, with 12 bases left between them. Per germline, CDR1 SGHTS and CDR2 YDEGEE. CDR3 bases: TGTGCCAGCAGCTCTACAGGGCACCCCTACAATGAGCAGTTCTTC. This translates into CASSSTGHPYNEQFF.

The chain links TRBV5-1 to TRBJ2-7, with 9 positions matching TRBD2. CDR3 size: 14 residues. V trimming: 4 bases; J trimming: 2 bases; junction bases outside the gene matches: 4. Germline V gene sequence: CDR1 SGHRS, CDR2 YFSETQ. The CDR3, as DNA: TGCGCCAGCAGCCCGGGACTAGCAGCCTACGAGCAGTACTTC. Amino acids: CASSPGLAAYEQYF.

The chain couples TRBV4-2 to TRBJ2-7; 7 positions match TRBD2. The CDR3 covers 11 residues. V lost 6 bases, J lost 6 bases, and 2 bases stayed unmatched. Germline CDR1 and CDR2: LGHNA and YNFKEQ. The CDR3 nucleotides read TGTGCCAGCAGGTCGGGGGGCGAGCAGTACTTC. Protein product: CASRSGGEQYF.

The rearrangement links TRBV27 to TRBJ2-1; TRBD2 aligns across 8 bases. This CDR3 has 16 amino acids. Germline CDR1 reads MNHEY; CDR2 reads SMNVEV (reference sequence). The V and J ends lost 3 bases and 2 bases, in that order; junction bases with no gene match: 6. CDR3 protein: CASSLKAGATYNEQFF. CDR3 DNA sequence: TGTGCCAGCAGTTTGAAAGCGGGAGCGACCTACAATGAGCAGTTCTTC.

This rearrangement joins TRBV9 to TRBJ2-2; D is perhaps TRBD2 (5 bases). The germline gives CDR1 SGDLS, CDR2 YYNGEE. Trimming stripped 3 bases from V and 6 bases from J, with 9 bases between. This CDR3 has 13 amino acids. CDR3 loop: CASSAGTPGELFF. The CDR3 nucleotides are TGTGCCAGCAGCGCGGGAACACCCGGGGAGCTGTTTTTT.

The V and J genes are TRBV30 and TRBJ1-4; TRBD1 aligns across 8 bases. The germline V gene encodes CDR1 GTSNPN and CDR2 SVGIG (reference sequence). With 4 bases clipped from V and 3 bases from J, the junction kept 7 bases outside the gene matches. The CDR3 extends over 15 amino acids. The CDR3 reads CAWTTKDRANEKLFF. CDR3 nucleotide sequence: TGTGCCTGGACCACAAAGGACAGGGCTAATGAAAAACTGTTTTTT. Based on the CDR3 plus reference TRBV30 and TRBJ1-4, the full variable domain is SQTIHQWPATLVQPVGSPLSLECTVEGTSNPNLYWYRQAAGRGLQLLFYSVGIGQISSEVPQNLSASRPQDRQFILSSKKLLLSDSGFYLCAWTTKDRANEKLFFGSGTQLSVL.

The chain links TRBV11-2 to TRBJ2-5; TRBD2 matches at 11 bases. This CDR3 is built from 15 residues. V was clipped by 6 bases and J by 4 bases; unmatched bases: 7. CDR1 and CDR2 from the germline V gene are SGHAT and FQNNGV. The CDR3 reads CASRWASGRTETQYF. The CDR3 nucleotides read TGTGCCAGCAGGTGGGCTAGCGGGAGGACAGAGACCCAGTACTTC.

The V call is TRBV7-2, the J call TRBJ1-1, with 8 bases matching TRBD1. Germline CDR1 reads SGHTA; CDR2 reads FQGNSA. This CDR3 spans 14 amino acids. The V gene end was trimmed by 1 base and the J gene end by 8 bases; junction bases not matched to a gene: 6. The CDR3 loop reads CASSLVGRGREAFF. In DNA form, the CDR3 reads TGTGCCAGCAGCTTAGTGGGCAGGGGGCGGGAAGCTTTCTTT.

The CDR3 DNA is TGTGCCAGCAGCTACCGACAGGCCTACGAGCAGTACTTC. Amino acid sequence: CASSYRQAYEQYF. This chain uses TRBV12-3 or TRBV12-4 with TRBJ2-7; D is possibly TRBD1 (6 bases). Between the trimmed V and J ends, which lost 6 bases and 2 bases, there was a span of 11 bases. The CDR3 spans 13 residues.

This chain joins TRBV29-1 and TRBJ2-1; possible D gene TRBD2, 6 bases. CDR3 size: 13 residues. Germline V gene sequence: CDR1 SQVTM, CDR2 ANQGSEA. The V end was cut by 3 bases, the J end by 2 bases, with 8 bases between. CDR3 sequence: CSVEGGPYNEQFF. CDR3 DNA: TGCAGCGTTGAGGGGGGTCCCTACAATGAGCAGTTCTTC.

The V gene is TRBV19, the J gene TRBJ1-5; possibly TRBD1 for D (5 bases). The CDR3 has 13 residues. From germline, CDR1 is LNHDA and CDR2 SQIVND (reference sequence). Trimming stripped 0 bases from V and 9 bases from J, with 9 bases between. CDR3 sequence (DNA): TGTGCCAGTAGTATAGAAAGGGGTCGGCCCCAGCATTTT. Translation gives CASSIERGRPQHF.

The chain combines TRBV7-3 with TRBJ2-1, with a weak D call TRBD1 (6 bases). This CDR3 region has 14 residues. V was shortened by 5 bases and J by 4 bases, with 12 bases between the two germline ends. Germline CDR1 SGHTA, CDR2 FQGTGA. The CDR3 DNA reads TGTGCCAGCAGCACTAACAGGGTTTACAATGAGCAGTTCTTC. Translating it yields CASSTNRVYNEQFF.

The CDR3 sequence is CASSPAVGSGRSPGEQFF. The CDR3 DNA follows: TGTGCCAGCAGCCCAGCGGTTGGTAGCGGGAGGAGTCCGGGTGAGCAGTTCTTC. V gene TRBV9 combines with J gene TRBJ2-1; 10 bases map to TRBD2. The CDR3 is made up of 18 amino acids. From germline, CDR1 is SGDLS and CDR2 YYNGEE. V dropped 4 bases and J dropped 9; count of bases not matched to a gene: 19.